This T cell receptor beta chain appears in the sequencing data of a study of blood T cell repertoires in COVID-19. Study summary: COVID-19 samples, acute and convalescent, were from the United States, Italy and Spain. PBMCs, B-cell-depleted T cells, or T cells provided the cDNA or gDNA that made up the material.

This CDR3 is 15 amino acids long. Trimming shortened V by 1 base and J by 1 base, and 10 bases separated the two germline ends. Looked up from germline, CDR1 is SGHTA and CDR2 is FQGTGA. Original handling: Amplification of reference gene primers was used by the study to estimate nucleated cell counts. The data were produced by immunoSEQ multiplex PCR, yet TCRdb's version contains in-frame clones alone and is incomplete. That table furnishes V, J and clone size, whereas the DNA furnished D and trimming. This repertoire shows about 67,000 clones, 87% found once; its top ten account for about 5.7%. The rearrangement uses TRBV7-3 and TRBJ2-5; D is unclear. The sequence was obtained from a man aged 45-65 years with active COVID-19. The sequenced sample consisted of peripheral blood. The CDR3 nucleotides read TGTGCCAGCAGCTTAATAGGAGATCGCCAAGAGACCCAGTACTTC. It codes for CASSLIGDRQETQYF.